This T cell receptor beta chain comes out of a study of T cell responses to AZD1222 COVID-19 vaccine. Whole-study findings and limits: The study identified only six AZD1222 recipients as seropositive at baseline. Clonal diversity may have been underestimated, and the donors were mostly white British, with more females than males. Dominant CD4 TCR responses targeted spike regions 160-218 and 743-854.

Using immunoSEQ multiplex PCR, the repertoire was profiled, and TCRdb retains in-frame clones only, with some absent. The data hold more than 100,000 clones, with 80% to 90% observed a single time. The germline V and J ends were trimmed by 3 bases and 7 bases, with 7 bases remaining between them. This CDR3 has 11 residues. A note on this clone: As yet, its antigen is unknown.

The chain is built from TRBV12-3 or TRBV12-4 and TRBJ2-7; D is undetermined. This sequence was found in an adult in good health. Sequencing used peripheral blood, obtained on day 0 of AZD1222 vaccination. As DNA, the CDR3 is TGTGCCAGCAGTTTCACCGGAGAGCAGTACTTC. Encoded protein: CASSFTGEQYF.